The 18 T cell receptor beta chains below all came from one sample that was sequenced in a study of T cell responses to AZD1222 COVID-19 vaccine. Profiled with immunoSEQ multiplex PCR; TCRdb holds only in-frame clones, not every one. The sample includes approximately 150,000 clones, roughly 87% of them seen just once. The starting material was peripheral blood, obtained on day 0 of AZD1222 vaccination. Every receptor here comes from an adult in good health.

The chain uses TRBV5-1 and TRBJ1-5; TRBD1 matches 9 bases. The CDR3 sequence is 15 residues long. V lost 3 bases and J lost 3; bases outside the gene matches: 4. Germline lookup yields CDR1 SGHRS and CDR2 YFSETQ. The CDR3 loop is CASSSGTGPNQPQHF. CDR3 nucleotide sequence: TGCGCCAGCAGCTCCGGGACAGGGCCCAATCAGCCCCAGCATTTT.

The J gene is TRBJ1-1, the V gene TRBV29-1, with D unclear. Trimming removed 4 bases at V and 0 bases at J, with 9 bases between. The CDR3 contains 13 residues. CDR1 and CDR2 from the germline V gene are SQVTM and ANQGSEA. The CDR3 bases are TGCAGCGTTGGACGTTACCTGAACACTGAAGCTTTCTTT. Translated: CSVGRYLNTEAFF.

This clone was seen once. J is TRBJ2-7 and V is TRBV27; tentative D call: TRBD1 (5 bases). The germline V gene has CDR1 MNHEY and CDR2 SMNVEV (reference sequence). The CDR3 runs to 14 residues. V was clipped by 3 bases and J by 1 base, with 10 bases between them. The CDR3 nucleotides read TGTGCCAGCAGTTTCGCAGGGTTGTCCTACGAGCAGTACTTC. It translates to CASSFAGLSYEQYF.

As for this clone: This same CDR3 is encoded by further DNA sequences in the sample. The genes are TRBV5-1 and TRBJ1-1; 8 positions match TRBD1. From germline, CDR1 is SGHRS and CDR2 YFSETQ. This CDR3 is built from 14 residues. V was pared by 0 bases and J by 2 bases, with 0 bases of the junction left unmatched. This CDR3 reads CASSLAGGNTEAFF. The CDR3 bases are TGCGCCAGCAGCTTGGCAGGGGGCAACACTGAAGCTTTCTTT.

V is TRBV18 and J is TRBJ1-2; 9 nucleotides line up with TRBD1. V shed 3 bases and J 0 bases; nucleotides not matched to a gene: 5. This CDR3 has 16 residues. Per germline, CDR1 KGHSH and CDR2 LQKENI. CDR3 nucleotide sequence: TGTGCCAGCTCACCGTTGGGACAGGGAGCTAACTATGGCTACACCTTC. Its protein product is CASSPLGQGANYGYTF.

CDR3 residues: CASSPKRDLPGSNEKLFF. DNA of the CDR3: TGTGCCAGCAGCCCGAAGAGGGACCTTCCGGGATCTAATGAAAAACTGTTTTTT. This chain links TRBV14 with TRBJ1-4; a weak D match, TRBD1 (5 bases). The germline V gene encodes CDR1 SGHDN and CDR2 FVKESK. The V end lost 4 bases, the J end lost 3 bases, and 21 bases lay between the germline ends. This CDR3 is 18 amino acids long.

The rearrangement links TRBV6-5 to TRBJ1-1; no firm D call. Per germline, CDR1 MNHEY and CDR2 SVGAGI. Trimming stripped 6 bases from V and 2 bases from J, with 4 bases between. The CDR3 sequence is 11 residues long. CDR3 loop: CASRRNTEAFF. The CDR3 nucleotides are TGTGCCAGCAGGAGAAACACTGAAGCTTTCTTT.

The CDR3 reads CASSPSTGLGEKLFF. The DNA of the CDR3 is TGTGCCAGCTCACCATCGACAGGGTTGGGTGAAAAACTGTTTTTT. The chain joins TRBV18 to TRBJ1-4, with 7 bases aligning to TRBD1. In germline, CDR1 is KGHSH, CDR2 LQKENI. This CDR3 region has 15 residues. Germline trimming cut 2 bases from V and 7 bases from J; bases unmatched to any gene: 7.

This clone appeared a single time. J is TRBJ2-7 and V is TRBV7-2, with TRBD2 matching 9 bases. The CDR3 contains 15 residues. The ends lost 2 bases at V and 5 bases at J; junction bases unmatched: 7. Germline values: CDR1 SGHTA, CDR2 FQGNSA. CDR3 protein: CASSLTGGRADEQYF. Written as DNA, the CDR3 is TGTGCCAGCAGCTTAACGGGCGGGAGGGCCGACGAGCAGTACTTC.

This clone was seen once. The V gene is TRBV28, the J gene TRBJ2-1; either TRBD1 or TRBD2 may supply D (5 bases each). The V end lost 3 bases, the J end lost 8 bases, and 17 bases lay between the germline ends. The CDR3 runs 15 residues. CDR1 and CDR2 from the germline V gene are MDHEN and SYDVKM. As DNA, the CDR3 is TGTGCCAGCAGTTTTTCCGACAGCCTGGGGGATGAGCAGTTCTTC. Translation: CASSFSDSLGDEQFF.

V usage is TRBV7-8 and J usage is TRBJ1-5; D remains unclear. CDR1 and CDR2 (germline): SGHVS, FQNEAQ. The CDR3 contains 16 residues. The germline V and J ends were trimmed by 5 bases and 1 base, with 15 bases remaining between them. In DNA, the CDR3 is TGTGCCAGCAGCCTCGTCGGCCCGGCCAGCAATCAGCCCCAGCATTTT. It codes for CASSLVGPASNQPQHF.

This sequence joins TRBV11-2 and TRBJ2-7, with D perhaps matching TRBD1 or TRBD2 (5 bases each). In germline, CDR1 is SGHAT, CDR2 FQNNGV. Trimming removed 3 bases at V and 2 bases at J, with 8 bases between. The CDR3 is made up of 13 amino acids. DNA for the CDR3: TGTGCCAGCAGCTTCGAGGGGACCTACGAGCAGTACTTC. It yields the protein CASSFEGTYEQYF.

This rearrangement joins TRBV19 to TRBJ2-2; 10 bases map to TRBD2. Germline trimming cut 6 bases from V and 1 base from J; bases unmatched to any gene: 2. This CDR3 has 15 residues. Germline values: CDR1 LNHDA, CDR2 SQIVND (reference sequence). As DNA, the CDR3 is TGTGCCAGTAGGCTAGCGGGAGAGAACACCGGGGAGCTGTTTTTT. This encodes CASRLAGENTGELFF. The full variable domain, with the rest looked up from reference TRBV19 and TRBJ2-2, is DGGITQSPKYLFRKEGQNVTLSCEQNLNHDAMYWYRQDPGQGLRLIYYSQIVNDFQKGDIAEGYSVSREKKESFPLTVTSAQKNPTAFYLCASRLAGENTGELFFGEGSRLTVL.

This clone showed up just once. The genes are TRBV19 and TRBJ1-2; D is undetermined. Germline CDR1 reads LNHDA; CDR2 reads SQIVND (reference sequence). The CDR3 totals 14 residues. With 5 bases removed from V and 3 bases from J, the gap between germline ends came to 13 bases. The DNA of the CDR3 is TGTGCCAGTAGTTCAAGGACCGACGACTATGGCTACACCTTC. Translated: CASSSRTDDYGYTF.

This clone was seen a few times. The CDR3 reads CASSFRDSILNTEAFF. CDR3 coding DNA: TGTGCCAGCAGCTTCCGGGACAGCATATTGAACACTGAAGCTTTCTTT. This chain links TRBV7-2 with TRBJ1-1, with TRBD1 matching 7 bases. Trimming removed 3 bases from V and 0 bases from J; junction bases left unmatched: 7. CDR1 SGHTA and CDR2 FQGNSA come from the germline V gene. The CDR3 spans 16 residues.

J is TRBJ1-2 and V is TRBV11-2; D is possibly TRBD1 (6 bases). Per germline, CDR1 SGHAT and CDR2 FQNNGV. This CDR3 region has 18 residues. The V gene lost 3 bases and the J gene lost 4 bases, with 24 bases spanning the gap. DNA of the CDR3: TGTGCCAGCAGCTTCCTTCAGGGTCTCGGGGGACATACCTATGGCTACACCTTC. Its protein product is CASSFLQGLGGHTYGYTF.

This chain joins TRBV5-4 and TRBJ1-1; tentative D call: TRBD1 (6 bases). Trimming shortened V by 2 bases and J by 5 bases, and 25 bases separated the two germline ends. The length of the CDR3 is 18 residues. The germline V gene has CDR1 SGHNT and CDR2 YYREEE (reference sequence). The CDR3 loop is CASSFGLGQNLGGTEAFF. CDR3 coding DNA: TGTGCCAGCAGCTTTGGTCTGGGACAAAACCTGGGGGGGACTGAAGCTTTCTTT.

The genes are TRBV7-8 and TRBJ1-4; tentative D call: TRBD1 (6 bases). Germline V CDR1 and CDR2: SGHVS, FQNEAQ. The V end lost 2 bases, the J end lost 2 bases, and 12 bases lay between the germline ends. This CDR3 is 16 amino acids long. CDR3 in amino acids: CASSLWAGQTNEKLFF. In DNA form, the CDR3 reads TGTGCCAGCAGCTTATGGGCCGGACAGACTAATGAAAAACTGTTTTTT.